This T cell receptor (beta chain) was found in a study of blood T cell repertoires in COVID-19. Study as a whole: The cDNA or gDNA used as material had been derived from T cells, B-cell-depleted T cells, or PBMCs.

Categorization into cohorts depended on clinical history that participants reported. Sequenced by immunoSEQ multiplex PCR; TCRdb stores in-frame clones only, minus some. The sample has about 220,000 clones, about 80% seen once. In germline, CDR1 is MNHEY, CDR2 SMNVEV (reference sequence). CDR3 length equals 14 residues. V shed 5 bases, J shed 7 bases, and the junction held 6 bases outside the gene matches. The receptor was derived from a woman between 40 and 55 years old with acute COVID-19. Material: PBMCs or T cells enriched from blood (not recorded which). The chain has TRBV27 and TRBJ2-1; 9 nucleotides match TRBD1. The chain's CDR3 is CASSAGTGRNEQFF. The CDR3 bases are TGTGCCAGCAGTGCCGGGACAGGGAGGAATGAGCAGTTCTTC.